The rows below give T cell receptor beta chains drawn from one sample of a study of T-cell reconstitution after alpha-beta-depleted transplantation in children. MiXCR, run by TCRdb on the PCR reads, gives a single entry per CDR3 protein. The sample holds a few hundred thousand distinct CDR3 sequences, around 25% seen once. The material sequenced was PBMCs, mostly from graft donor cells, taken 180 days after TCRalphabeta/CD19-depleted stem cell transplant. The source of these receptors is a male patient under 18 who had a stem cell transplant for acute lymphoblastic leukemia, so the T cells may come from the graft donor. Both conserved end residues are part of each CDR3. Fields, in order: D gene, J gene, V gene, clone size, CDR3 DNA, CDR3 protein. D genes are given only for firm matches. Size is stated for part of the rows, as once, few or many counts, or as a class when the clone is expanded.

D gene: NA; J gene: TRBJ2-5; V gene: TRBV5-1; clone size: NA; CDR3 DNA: TGCGCCAGCAGCTTTCTGGGGAGCGGGGAGACCCAGTACTTC; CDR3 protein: CASSFLGSGETQYF
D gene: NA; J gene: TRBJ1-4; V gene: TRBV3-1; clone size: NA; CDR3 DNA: TGTGCCAGCAGCCAAGGGTGGAGGAAAAAACTGTTTTTT; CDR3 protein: CASSQGWRKKLFF
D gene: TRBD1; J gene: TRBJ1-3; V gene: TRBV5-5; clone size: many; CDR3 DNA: TGTGCCAGCAGCTTGCAGGGGGCCAGGGGAAACACCATATATTTT; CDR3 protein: CASSLQGARGNTIYF
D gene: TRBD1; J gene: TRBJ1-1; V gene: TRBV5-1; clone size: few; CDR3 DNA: TGCGCCAGCAGCTTTAAACCCGACAGGGGGGCCCTCATGAACACTGAAGCTTTCTTT; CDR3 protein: CASSFKPDRGALMNTEAFF
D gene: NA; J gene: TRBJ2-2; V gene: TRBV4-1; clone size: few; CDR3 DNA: TGCGCCAGCAGCCAAGATAGGCTAGGACCTTCGGACACCGGGGAGCTGTTTTTT; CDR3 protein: CASSQDRLGPSDTGELFF
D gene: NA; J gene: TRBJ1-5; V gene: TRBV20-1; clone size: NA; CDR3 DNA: TGCCGTGCTAGAAAGGGGGGCGGGCAGATCAATCAGCCCCAGCATTTT; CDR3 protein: CRARKGGGQINQPQHF
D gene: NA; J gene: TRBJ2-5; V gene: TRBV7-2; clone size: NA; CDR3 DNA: TGTGCCAGCAGCTTAAAGGCCCGGGGGACCCAGTACTTC; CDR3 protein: CASSLKARGTQYF
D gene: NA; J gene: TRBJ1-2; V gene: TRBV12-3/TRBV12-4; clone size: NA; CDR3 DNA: TGTGCCACCATCCGGACACACTATGGCTACACCTTC; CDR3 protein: CATIRTHYGYTF
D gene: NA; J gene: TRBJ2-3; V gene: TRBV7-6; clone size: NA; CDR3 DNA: TGTGCCAGCAGCTCGAGTTCAGATACGCAGTATTTT; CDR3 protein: CASSSSSDTQYF
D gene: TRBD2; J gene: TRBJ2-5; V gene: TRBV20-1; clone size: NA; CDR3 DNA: TGCAGTGCTAGAGATCCCATCGGGGGGGGGCAAGAGACCCAGTACTTC; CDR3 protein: CSARDPIGGGQETQYF
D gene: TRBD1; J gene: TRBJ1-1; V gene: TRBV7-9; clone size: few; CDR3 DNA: TGTGCCAGCAGCTCGATTGATAGGGGGCAGGATGAAGCTTTCTTT; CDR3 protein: CASSSIDRGQDEAFF
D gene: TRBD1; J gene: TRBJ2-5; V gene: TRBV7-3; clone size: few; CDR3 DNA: TGTGCCAGCAGTCCCAGGGGGCAAGAGACCCAGTACTTC; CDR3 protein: CASSPRGQETQYF
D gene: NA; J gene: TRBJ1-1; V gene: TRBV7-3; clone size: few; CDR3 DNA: TGTGCCAGCAGCTTAATTCCCGCAGGGTTGAGTGAAGCTTTCTTT; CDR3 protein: CASSLIPAGLSEAFF
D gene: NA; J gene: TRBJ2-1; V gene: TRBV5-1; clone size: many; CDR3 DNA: TGCGCCAGCAGCTTGGGTGGCCCCTACAATGAGCAGTTCTTC; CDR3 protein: CASSLGGPYNEQFF
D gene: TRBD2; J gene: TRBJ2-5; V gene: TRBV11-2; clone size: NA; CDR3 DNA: TGTGCCAGCAGCTTGTCCGCGGGAGGAGAGACCCAGTACTTC; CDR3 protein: CASSLSAGGETQYF
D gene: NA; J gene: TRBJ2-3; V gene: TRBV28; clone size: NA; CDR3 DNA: TGTGCCAGCAGTTTCTATTCGTTACGCACAGATACGCAGTATTTT; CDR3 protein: CASSFYSLRTDTQYF
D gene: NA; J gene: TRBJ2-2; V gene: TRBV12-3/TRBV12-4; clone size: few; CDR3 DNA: TGTGCCAGCAGTTTCCGTTGGGCGAACACCGGGGAGCTGTTTTTT; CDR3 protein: CASSFRWANTGELFF
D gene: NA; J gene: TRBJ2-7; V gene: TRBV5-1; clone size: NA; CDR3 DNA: TGCGCCAGCAGCTTGGACCCGGGTTACGGCTCCTACGAGCAGTACTTC; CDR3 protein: CASSLDPGYGSYEQYF
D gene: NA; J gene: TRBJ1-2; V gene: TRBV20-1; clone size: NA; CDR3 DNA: TGCAGTGCTAGAGGAGGGAACTATAGCTACACCTTC; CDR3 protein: CSARGGNYSYTF
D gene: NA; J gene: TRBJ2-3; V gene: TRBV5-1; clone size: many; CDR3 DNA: TGCGCCAGCAGCTTGAGCAGACCCCCGGATACGCAGTATTTT; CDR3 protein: CASSLSRPPDTQYF
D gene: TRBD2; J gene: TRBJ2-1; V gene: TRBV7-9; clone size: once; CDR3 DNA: TGTGCCAGCAGCTTAGCCCATTTGCGGGAGCTAGAGAATGAGCAGTTCTTC; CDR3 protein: CASSLAHLRELENEQFF
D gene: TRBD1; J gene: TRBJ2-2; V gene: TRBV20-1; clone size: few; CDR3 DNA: TGCAGTGCTAGAGCGCCGACAGGGGCGGTCACCGGGGAGCTGTTTTTT; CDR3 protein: CSARAPTGAVTGELFF
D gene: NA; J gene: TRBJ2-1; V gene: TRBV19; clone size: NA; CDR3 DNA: TGTGCCAGTAGTATGTCTAGCTACAATGAGCAGTTCTTC; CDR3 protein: CASSMSSYNEQFF
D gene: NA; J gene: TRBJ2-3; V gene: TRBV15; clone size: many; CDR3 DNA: TGTGCCACCAGCAGAGAGATCGGGGGCACAGATACGCAGTATTTT; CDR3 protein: CATSREIGGTDTQYF
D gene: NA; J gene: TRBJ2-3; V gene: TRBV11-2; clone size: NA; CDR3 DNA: TGTGCCAGCAGTCAATTCGCCCCTTACAGGGCAGATACGCAGTATTTT; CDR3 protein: CASSQFAPYRADTQYF
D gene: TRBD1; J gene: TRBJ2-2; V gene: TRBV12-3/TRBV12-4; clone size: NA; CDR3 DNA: TGTGCCAGCAGATATCAGGGGGCACTCACCGGGGAGCTGTTTTTT; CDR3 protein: CASRYQGALTGELFF
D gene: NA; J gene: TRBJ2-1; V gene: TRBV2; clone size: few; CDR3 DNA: TGTGCCAGCAGGCGTCAGGCTAACAATGAGCAGTTCTTC; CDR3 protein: CASRRQANNEQFF
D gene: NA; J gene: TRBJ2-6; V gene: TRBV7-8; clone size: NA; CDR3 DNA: TGTGCCAGCAGCTTTAACAGGGCCCTCTCTGGGGCCAACGTCCTGACTTTC; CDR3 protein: CASSFNRALSGANVLTF
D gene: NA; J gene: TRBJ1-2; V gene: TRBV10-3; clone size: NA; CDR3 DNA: TGTGCCATCAGTAGACAAATAAACTATGGCTACACCTTC; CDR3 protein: CAISRQINYGYTF
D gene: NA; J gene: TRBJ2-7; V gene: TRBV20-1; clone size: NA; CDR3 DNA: TGCAGTGCTCCCAGGCGTTACGAGCAGTACTTC; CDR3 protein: CSAPRRYEQYF
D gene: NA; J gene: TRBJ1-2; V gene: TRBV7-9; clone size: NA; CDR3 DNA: TGTGCCAGCAGCTCCAGTGGAGTGTACACCTTC; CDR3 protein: CASSSSGVYTF
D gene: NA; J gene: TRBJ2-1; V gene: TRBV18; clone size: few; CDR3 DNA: TGTGCCAGCTCCCACATCAATCCTAGCAGTAGGGGGAATGAGCAGTTCTTC; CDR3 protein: CASSHINPSSRGNEQFF
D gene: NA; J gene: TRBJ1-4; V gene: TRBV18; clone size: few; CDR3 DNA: TGTGCCAGCTCACTGGACCGGGAGGAAAAACTGTTTTTT; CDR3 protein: CASSLDREEKLFF
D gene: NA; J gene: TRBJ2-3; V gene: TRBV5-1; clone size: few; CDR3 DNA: TGCGCCAGCAGCTTGGTCAGGGGTTTCACAGATACGCAGTATTTT; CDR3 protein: CASSLVRGFTDTQYF
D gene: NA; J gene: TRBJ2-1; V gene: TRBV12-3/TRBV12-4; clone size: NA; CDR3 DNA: TGTGCCAGCGGCAACAGAGACTCCTACAATGAGCAGTTCTTC; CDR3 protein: CASGNRDSYNEQFF